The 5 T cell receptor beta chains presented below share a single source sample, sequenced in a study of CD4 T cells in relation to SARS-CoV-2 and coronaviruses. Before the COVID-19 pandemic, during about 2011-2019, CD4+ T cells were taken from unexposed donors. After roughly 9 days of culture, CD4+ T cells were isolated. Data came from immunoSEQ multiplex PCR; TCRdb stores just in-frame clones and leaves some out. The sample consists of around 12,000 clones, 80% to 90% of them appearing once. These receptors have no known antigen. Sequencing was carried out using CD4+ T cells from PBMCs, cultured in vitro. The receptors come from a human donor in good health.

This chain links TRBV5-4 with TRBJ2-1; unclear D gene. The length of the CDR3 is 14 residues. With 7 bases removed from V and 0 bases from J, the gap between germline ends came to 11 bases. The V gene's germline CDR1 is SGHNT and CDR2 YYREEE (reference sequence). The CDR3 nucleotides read TGTGCCAGCGCACCCTGGGGCTCCTACAATGAGCAGTTCTTC. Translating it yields CASAPWGSYNEQFF.

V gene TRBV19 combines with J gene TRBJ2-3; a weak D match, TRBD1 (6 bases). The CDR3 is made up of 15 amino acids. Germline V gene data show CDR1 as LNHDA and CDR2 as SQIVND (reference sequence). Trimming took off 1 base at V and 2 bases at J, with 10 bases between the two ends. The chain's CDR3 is CASSIAGQFTDTQYF. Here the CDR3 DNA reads TGTGCCAGTAGTATAGCCGGACAGTTCACAGATACGCAGTATTTT.

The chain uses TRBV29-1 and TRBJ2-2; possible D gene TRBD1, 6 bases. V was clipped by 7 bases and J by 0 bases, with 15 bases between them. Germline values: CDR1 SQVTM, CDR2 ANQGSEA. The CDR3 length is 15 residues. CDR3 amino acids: CSAGQDRANTGELFF. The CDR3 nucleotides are TGCAGCGCGGGTCAGGACAGAGCGAACACCGGGGAGCTGTTTTTT.

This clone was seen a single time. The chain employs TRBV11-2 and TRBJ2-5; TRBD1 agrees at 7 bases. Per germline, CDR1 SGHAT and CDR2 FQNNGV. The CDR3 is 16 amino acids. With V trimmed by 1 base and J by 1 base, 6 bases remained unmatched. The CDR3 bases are TGTGCCAGCAGCTTAGGTGACAGGGAATTCCAAGAGACCCAGTACTTC. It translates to CASSLGDREFQETQYF.

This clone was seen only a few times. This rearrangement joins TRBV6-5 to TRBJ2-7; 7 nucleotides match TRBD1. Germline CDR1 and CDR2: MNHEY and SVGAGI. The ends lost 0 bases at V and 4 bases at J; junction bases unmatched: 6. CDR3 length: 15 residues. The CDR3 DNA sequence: TGTGCCAGCAGTTACTCGACCGACAGGGAGTACGAGCAGTACTTC. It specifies CASSYSTDREYEQYF.